This TCR gamma chain derives from a study of γδ T cells in repeated Plasmodium falciparum infection. Study in general: Age- and gender-matched Australian children served as comparison for malaria-exposed Malian children. Donors had four controlled P. falciparum NF54 infections over roughly 590 days.

Vgamma9/Vdelta2+ and Vdelta2-negative gammadelta T cells were flow-sorted from PBMC for bulk sequencing. The germline gives CDR1 GITISATS, CDR2 ISYDGTV (reference sequence). Trimming cost V 1 base and J 8 bases; bases outside gene matches: 8. This CDR3 region has 13 residues. Each sorted gammadelta sample had TRG and TRD chains sequenced. TCRdb fed the multiplex PCR reads into CATT to redo clone calling. Of roughly 27,000 gamma-chain clones in the sample, less than 3.5% were seen once. With regard to this clone: The protein held in TCRdb is that of a much larger clone and does not match this DNA's translation at residue 8, likely because of a read error; the protein shown is translated from the DNA. The sample contains more than one DNA sequence encoding this CDR3.

The sequence was obtained from a pool of human donors (malaria-infected and uninfected, not separated). The chain recombines TRGV9 with TRGJ1 or TRGJ2. The J gene comes from matching the DNA to germline here; TCRdb lacks it. Material for sequencing was gamma-delta T cells from blood. The DNA for the CDR3 is TGTGCCTTGTGGGAGGTCCGCGAGGATAAGAAACTCTTT. It is translated as CALWEVREDKKLF.